These T cell receptor beta chains were read from a single sample in a study of cytomegalovirus exposure and HLA in healthy donors. Assay: immunoSEQ multiplex PCR; the TCRdb copy retains only in-frame clones and omits some. The data hold fewer than 200,000 clones, with 80% to 90% observed a single time. Sequencing was carried out using PBMCs. The source of these receptors is a woman between 18 and 30 years old in good health and CMV-seronegative. Each CDR3 is given with its conserved first and last residue. D genes are given only for firm matches. The size of a clone is reported for some rows only, either as once, few or many, or as a class for expanded clones.

>TRBJ2-1|.|.|TRBV2
TGTGCCAGCAGGGAGGGCGGGAAGGGCAATGAGCAGTTCTTC
CASREGGKGNEQFF
>TRBJ1-4|.|.|TRBV5-1
TGCGCCAGCAGCTCGGGATGGGGACACTCTGCAACTAATGAAAAACTGTTTTTT
CASSSGWGHSATNEKLFF
>TRBJ2-7|once|.|TRBV7-8
TGTGCCAGCAGCTTGCCCCCAGGGCGGTCCTACGAGCAGTACTTC
CASSLPPGRSYEQYF
>TRBJ1-5|few|.|TRBV6-6
TGTGCCAGCAGTTTCACAGAAAATCAGCCCCAGCATTTT
CASSFTENQPQHF
>TRBJ2-3|.|.|TRBV14
TGTGCCAGCAGCCGATTCACTCCCATGAGCACAGATACGCAGTATTTT
CASSRFTPMSTDTQYF
>TRBJ1-1|.|.|TRBV28
TGTGCCAGCAGGACACAGTATGAAGCTTTCTTT
CASRTQYEAFF
>TRBJ2-7|few|TRBD2|TRBV6-5
TGTGCCACCTACCCAGCGGGGGGCGAATACGAGCAGTACTTC
CATYPAGGEYEQYF
>TRBJ2-5|.|.|TRBV11-2
TGTGCCAGCAGCTTAGGACTAGGAGCGCAAGAGACCCAGTACTTC
CASSLGLGAQETQYF
>TRBJ2-5|.|.|TRBV5-1
TGCGCCAGCAGCCCCCGGGACAACCAAGAGACCCAGTACTTC
CASSPRDNQETQYF
>TRBJ1-2|.|.|TRBV7-2
TGTGCCAGCAGCTTATCGGCAGGCCTTAACTATGGCTACACCTTC
CASSLSAGLNYGYTF
>TRBJ2-3|.|TRBD2|TRBV11-3
TGTGCCAGCAGCCTCGGACTAGCGGGGGTGGAGGAAGATACGCAGTATTTT
CASSLGLAGVEEDTQYF
>TRBJ2-5|.|TRBD2|TRBV4-2
TGTGCCAGCAGCCGAGGTGACGGGGGGGCCGTACGGGAGACCCAGTACTTC
CASSRGDGGAVRETQYF
>TRBJ1-1|many|.|TRBV6-1
TGTGCCAGCAGCCCTAGAGAGAACACTGAAGCTTTCTTT
CASSPRENTEAFF
>TRBJ2-3|.|.|TRBV5-6
TGTGCCAGCATCGACCGGGTTGTGAGCACAGATACGCAGTATTTT
CASIDRVVSTDTQYF